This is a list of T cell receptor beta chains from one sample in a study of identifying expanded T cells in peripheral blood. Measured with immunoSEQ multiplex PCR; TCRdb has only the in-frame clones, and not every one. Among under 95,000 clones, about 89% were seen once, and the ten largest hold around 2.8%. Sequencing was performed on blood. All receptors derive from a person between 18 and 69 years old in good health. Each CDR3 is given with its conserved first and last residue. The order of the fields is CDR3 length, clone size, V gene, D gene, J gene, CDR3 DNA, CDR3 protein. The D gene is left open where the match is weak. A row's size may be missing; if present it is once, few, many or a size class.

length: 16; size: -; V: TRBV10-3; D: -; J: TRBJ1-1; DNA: TGTGCCATCAGTGAGTCGTGGGACACCTCGTACACTGAAGCTTTCTTT; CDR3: CAISESWDTSYTEAFF
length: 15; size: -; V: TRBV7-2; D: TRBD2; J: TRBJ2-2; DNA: TGTGCCAGCAGCTTCGGCGGGGGGTACACCGGGGAGCTGTTTTTT; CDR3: CASSFGGGYTGELFF
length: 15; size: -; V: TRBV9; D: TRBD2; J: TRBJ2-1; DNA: TGTGCCAGCAGCACAGCGGGAGATTCCTACAATGAGCAGTTCTTC; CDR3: CASSTAGDSYNEQFF
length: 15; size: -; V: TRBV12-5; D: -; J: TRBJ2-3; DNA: TGTGCTAGTGGATCGGGGCTTTCCGTGACAGATACGCAGTATTTT; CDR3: CASGSGLSVTDTQYF
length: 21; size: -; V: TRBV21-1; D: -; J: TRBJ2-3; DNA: TGTGCCAGCAGCAATGGGACCCAAAGCCTACAACACCCAGGGGTCACAGATACGCAGTATTTT; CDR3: CASSNGTQSLQHPGVTDTQYF
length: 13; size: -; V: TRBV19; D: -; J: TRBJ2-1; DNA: TGTGCCAGTAGTGTCGACAAATACAATGAGCAGTTCTTC; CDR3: CASSVDKYNEQFF
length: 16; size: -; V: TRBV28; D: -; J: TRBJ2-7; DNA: TGTGCCAGCAGCTCACCCCCTGTCCAGCCCACGGGTGAGCAGTACTTC; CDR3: CASSSPPVQPTGEQYF
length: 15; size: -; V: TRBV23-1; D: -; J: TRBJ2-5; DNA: TGCGCCAGCGGCCGAATTCGGGGGGCCTGGGAGACCCAGTACTTC; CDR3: CASGRIRGAWETQYF
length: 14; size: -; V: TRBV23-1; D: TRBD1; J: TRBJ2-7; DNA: TGCGCCAGGCCTTACAGGGGCCCCACCTACGAGCAGTACTTC; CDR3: CARPYRGPTYEQYF
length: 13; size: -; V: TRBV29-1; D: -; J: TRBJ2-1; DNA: TGCAGCGTTGAACGGAGCAGGGGTTATGAGCAGTTCTTC; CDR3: CSVERSRGYEQFF
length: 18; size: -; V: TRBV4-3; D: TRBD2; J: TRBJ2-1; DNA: TGCGCCAGCAGCCAAGAGCTTCCTAGCGGGAGGGTGGGCAATGAGCAGTTCTTC; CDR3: CASSQELPSGRVGNEQFF
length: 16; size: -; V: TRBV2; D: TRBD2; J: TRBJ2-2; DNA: TGTGCCACCACGAAAGCCTTAGCGGGAGGGACCGGGGAGCTGTTTTTT; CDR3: CATTKALAGGTGELFF
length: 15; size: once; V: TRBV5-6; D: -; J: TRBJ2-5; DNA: TGTGCCAGCAGTAGTACCCGGGGGGCGCGGGAGACCCAGTACTTC; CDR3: CASSSTRGARETQYF
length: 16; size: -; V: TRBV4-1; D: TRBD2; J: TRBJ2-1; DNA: TGCGCCAGCAGCCAAGATCAGAGGGGCGGGAGGGATGAGCAGTTCTTC; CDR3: CASSQDQRGGRDEQFF
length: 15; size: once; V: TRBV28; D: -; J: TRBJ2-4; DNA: TGTGCCAGCAGTTCCGCCGGGACAGCCAAAAACATTCAGTACTTC; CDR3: CASSSAGTAKNIQYF
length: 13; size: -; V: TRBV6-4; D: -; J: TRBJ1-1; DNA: TGTGCCAGCAGACGGACGGAGAACACTGAAGCTTTCTTT; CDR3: CASRRTENTEAFF
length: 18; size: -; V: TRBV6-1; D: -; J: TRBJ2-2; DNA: TGTGCCAGCAGTGAAGCGCTGGGGACCGCCCGTAGGACCGGGGAGCTGTTTTTT; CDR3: CASSEALGTARRTGELFF
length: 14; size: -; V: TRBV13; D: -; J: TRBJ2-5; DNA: TGTGCCAGCAGCCTTCAGGGTGCGGGAGAGACCCAGTACTTC; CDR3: CASSLQGAGETQYF
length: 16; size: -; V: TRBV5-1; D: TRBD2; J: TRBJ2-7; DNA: TGCGCCAGCACCTTTAACGCGGGAGGCCCTTACTCCGAGCAGTACTTC; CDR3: CASTFNAGGPYSEQYF
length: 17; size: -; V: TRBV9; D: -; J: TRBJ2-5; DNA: TGTGCCAGCAGCGTGCAGGGGACTCTCCTAAATGAAGAGACCCAGTACTTC; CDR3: CASSVQGTLLNEETQYF
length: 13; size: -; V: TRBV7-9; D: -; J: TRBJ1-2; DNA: TGTGCCAGCAGCTTAGTAGGGGGAAATGGCTACACCTTC; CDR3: CASSLVGGNGYTF
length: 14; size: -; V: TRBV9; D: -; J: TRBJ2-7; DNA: TGTGCCAGCAGCGTAGGCGGGGAAATCTACGAGCAGTACTTC; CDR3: CASSVGGEIYEQYF
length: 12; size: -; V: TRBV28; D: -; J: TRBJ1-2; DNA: TGTGCCAGCAGGGGCGGACCCTATGGCTACACCTTC; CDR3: CASRGGPYGYTF